The sequence of this T cell receptor (beta chain) was determined in a study of shared clonotypes between healthy human individuals. V was shortened by 1 base and J by 0 bases, with 11 bases between the two germline ends. Looked up from germline, CDR1 is SGHRS and CDR2 is YFSETQ. The CDR3 has 15 residues. Notes on the study in general: The study found lower generation probabilities in non-shared clonotypes than in those shared by all four donors. The sharing of around 5% of naive CD4 clonotypes was seen across a few donors.

Researchers partitioned CD4+ cells into CD45RA+ naive and CD45RA-negative memory subsets. The repertoire was sequenced with immunoSEQ multiplex PCR; TCRdb's copy has only in-frame clones and lacks some. The repertoire holds roughly 2.4 million clones, with 90% to 96% as singletons. Details on this clone: Antigen specificity is unknown.

J is TRBJ2-7 and V is TRBV5-1; D is possibly TRBD2 (5 bases). The sequence came from a man between 18 and 35 years old in good health. The sample was naive CD4+ T cells sorted from blood. Sample subset: CD45RA+ positively selected. The CDR3 DNA follows: TGCGCCAGCAGCTTGAGCGGTGATCTCTCCTACGAGCAGTACTTC. Translation: CASSLSGDLSYEQYF.